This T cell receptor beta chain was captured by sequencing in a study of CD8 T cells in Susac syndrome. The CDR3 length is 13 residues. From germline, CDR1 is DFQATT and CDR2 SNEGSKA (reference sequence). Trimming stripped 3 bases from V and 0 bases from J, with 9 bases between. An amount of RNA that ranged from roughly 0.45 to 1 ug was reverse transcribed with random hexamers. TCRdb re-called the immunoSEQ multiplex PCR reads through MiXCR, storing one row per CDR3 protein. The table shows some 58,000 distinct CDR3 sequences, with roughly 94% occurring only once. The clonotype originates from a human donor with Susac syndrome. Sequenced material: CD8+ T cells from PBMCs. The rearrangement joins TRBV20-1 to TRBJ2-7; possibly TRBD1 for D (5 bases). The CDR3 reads CSARKTVSYEQYF. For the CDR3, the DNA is TGCAGTGCTAGGAAGACAGTCTCCTACGAGCAGTACTTC.